Listed here are 23 T cell receptor beta chains from one sample, sequenced in a study of T cell responses to AZD1222 COVID-19 vaccine. The protocol was immunoSEQ multiplex PCR, while the TCRdb copy is restricted to in-frame clones and leaves out a portion. The data hold about 150,000 clones, with about 88% observed a single time. The sample consisted of peripheral blood, taken on day 0 of AZD1222 vaccination. The receptors here all came from an adult in good health.

The rearrangement joins TRBV10-3 to TRBJ2-1, with a tentative D call TRBD2 (7 bases). Germline values: CDR1 ENHRY, CDR2 SYGVKD. CDR3 length: 16 amino acids. The V end was cut by 4 bases, the J end by 7 bases, with 20 bases between. CDR3 sequence reads: CAISGLQGGVMNEQFF. CDR3 in DNA: TGTGCCATCAGTGGATTACAGGGAGGGGTTATGAATGAGCAGTTCTTC.

The chain joins TRBV29-1 to TRBJ1-1; D unclear. Germline CDR1 is SQVTM and CDR2 is ANQGSEA. V was cut by 0 bases and J by 8 bases, with 10 bases left in between. The CDR3 runs 12 residues. In DNA, the CDR3 is TGCAGCGTTGAAGAGGGCCGATACGAAGCTTTCTTT. Amino acid sequence: CSVEEGRYEAFF.

The chain combines TRBV9 with TRBJ1-2; perhaps TRBD1 as D (6 bases). The ends were cut back, 1 base at V and 0 bases at J, with 13 bases in the middle. Germline CDR1 is SGDLS and CDR2 is YYNGEE. The CDR3 length is 16 residues. The CDR3 bases are TGTGCCAGCAGCGTACTAAAGGACAGCACTAACTATGGCTACACCTTC. Its protein product is CASSVLKDSTNYGYTF.

V gene TRBV15 combines with J gene TRBJ1-6; D may be TRBD1 (5 bases). CDR1 is LNHNV and CDR2 is YYDKDF in the germline V gene (reference sequence). Trimming removed 1 base from V and 7 bases from J, with 11 bases in between. The CDR3 consists of 15 residues. The CDR3 is CATSRAGTGNSPLHF. As DNA, the CDR3 is TGTGCCACCAGCAGAGCCGGGACGGGCAATTCACCCCTCCACTTT.

This sequence joins TRBV11-2 and TRBJ1-1, with D tentatively TRBD1 (5 bases). Germline V lookup: CDR1 SGHAT, CDR2 FQNNGV. Trimming stripped 1 base from V and 7 bases from J, with 22 bases between. The CDR3 sequence is 17 residues long. The CDR3 region is CASSLVVRARTGGEAFF. The CDR3 bases are TGTGCCAGCAGCTTAGTAGTCAGGGCGCGGACTGGCGGTGAAGCTTTCTTT.

The V and J genes are TRBV7-9 and TRBJ1-1; the match to TRBD1 covers 8 bases. The CDR3 has 14 residues. V shed 3 bases, J shed 5 bases, and the junction held 5 bases outside the gene matches. CDR1 and CDR2 (germline): SEHNR, FQNEAQ (reference sequence). DNA for the CDR3: TGTGCCAGCAGCTTTCAGGGGGCTGGGACTGAAGCTTTCTTT. Its protein is CASSFQGAGTEAFF.

As regards this clone: The junction does not match germline at one end; this may be a read error. The chain is built from TRBV2 and TRBJ1-1; D remains ambiguous. The CDR3 runs 13 residues. The germline V gene has CDR1 SNHLY and CDR2 FYNNEI. Here the CDR3 reads CASSEQLKTEAFF. CDR3 DNA: TGTGCCAGCAGTGAGCAGCTGAAAACTGAAGCTTTCTTT.

The chain has TRBV25-1 and TRBJ1-1; D possibly corresponds to TRBD1 (6 bases). There are 13 residues in the CDR3. CDR1 MGHDK and CDR2 SYGVNS come from the germline V gene. Deletions cut 7 bases from V and 2 bases from J, with 11 bases between. The CDR3 region has the DNA TGTGCCAGCACGCGAGGGGGAAACACTGAAGCTTTCTTT. Translated, it gives CASTRGGNTEAFF.

This chain links TRBV14 with TRBJ1-4; D is possibly TRBD1 (5 bases). This CDR3 contains 11 residues. In germline, CDR1 is SGHDN, CDR2 FVKESK. Trimming pared 0 bases from V and 14 bases from J, leaving 7 bases between. The chain's CDR3 is CASSQEGPLFF. The CDR3 coding sequence is TGTGCCAGCAGCCAAGAGGGGCCCCTGTTTTTT.

The chain couples TRBV11-3 to TRBJ2-2; D gene uncertain. CDR3 length equals 14 residues. Germline V lookup: CDR1 SGHNT, CDR2 YENEEA. The V and J ends lost 3 bases and 4 bases respectively, with 9 bases between them. CDR3 nucleotide sequence: TGTGCCAGCAGCTTTCACTGGGGCACCGGGGAGCTGTTTTTT. Amino acid sequence: CASSFHWGTGELFF.

CDR3 in amino acids: CASSLFKLGGGQTGELFF. The CDR3 DNA sequence: TGCGCCAGCAGCCTCTTTAAGCTTGGGGGGGGCCAAACCGGGGAGCTGTTTTTT. The chain is built from TRBV4-3 and TRBJ2-2; D may be TRBD2 (7 bases). The CDR3 is 18 residues long. Germline V gene lookup returns CDR1 LGHNA and CDR2 YSLEER. V was pared by 4 bases and J by 5 bases, with 23 bases between.

Details on this clone: This same CDR3 is encoded by further DNA sequences in the sample. The chain employs TRBV18 and TRBJ1-1, with D uncertain. The V gene's germline CDR1 is KGHSH and CDR2 LQKENI. The CDR3 length is 13 residues. The V gene lost 3 bases and the J gene lost 0 bases, with 5 bases spanning the gap. The CDR3, as DNA: TGTGCCAGCTCACCGGAGATGAACACTGAAGCTTTCTTT. This codes for CASSPEMNTEAFF.

J is TRBJ1-5 and V is TRBV19; no clear D. This CDR3 region has 12 residues. V lost 7 bases and J 6 bases, leaving 10 bases between the germline ends. Germline V gene data show CDR1 as LNHDA and CDR2 as SQIVND (reference sequence). CDR3 DNA: TGTGCCAGTAAGACCGTTCGTCAGCCCCAGCATTTT. Amino acid sequence: CASKTVRQPQHF.

The chain uses TRBV9 and TRBJ1-4, with D perhaps matching TRBD1 (5 bases). The CDR3 spans 15 residues. Trimming pared 3 bases from V and 5 bases from J, leaving 14 bases between. CDR1 SGDLS and CDR2 YYNGEE come from the germline V gene. The CDR3 protein is CASSAGLTLNEKLFF. CDR3 nucleotides: TGTGCCAGCAGCGCGGGACTGACCTTGAATGAAAAACTGTTTTTT.

The chain is built from TRBV25-1 and TRBJ2-2; TRBD1 or TRBD2 may be the D gene (5 bases each). This CDR3 is built from 16 residues. Trimming removed 10 bases at V and 1 base at J, with 19 bases between. Germline-derived CDR1 and CDR2 are MGHDK and SYGVNS. The CDR3 loop reads CATRRDRTQNTGELFF. The CDR3 DNA follows: TGTGCCACTAGAAGGGACCGGACTCAGAACACCGGGGAGCTGTTTTTT.

This clone was seen a single time. The gene calls are TRBV19 and TRBJ2-5; 9 nucleotides align to TRBD1. The length of the CDR3 is 13 residues. Per the germline V gene, CDR1 is LNHDA and CDR2 is SQIVND (reference sequence). V dropped 5 bases and J dropped 5; count of bases not matched to a gene: 3. The CDR3 spells CASSVGQGETQYF. Written as DNA, the CDR3 is TGTGCCAGTAGTGTCGGACAGGGGGAGACCCAGTACTTC.

This chain links TRBV5-1 with TRBJ2-7; D not resolved. The CDR3 runs to 14 residues. V was shortened by 4 bases and J by 4 bases, with 15 bases between the two germline ends. Germline V gene data show CDR1 as SGHRS and CDR2 as YFSETQ. CDR3 protein: CASSPLDGRYEQYF. As DNA, the CDR3 is TGCGCCAGCAGCCCCCTCGACGGGCGGTACGAGCAGTACTTC.

This sequence joins TRBV30 and TRBJ2-7, with D perhaps TRBD1 or TRBD2 (5 bases each). Germline CDR1 GTSNPN, CDR2 SVGIG (reference sequence). V was pared by 4 bases and J by 0 bases, with 13 bases between. The CDR3 spans 14 residues. CDR3 residues: CAWTRGSPSYEQYF. The CDR3 DNA sequence: TGTGCCTGGACCCGGGGCTCCCCCTCCTACGAGCAGTACTTC. Filled out from reference TRBV30 and TRBJ2-7, the complete variable domain reads SQTIHQWPATLVQPVGSPLSLECTVEGTSNPNLYWYRQAAGRGLQLLFYSVGIGQISSEVPQNLSASRPQDRQFILSSKKLLLSDSGFYLCAWTRGSPSYEQYFGPGTRLTVT.

The V and J genes are TRBV5-6 and TRBJ2-5, with D uncertain. Trimming took off 4 bases at V and 7 bases at J, with 11 bases between the two ends. Germline V gene lookup returns CDR1 SGHDT and CDR2 YYEEEE. CDR3 length: 12 residues. The CDR3 here is CASSTDPGTQYF. The DNA for the CDR3 is TGTGCCAGCAGCACAGACCCGGGGACCCAGTACTTC.

This rearrangement joins TRBV28 to TRBJ1-1; D unresolved. The CDR3 sequence is 13 residues long. The V end lost 3 bases, the J end lost 0 bases, and 5 bases lay between the germline ends. Germline-derived CDR1 and CDR2 are MDHEN and SYDVKM. CDR3 protein: CASSLMLNTEAFF. The CDR3 nucleotides read TGTGCCAGCAGTTTGATGCTGAACACTGAAGCTTTCTTT.

The chain is built from TRBV7-3 and TRBJ2-3; possible D gene TRBD2, 5 bases. The CDR3 runs to 14 residues. V was shortened by 1 base and J by 6 bases, with 11 bases between the two germline ends. Germline loops: CDR1 SGHTA, CDR2 FQGTGA. The CDR3 is CASSLISRGDTQYF. The CDR3 DNA is TGTGCCAGCAGCTTAATTTCCCGAGGGGATACGCAGTATTTT.

V is TRBV9 and J is TRBJ1-1; weak D call: TRBD1 (5 bases). This CDR3 region has 13 residues. CDR1 and CDR2 from the germline V gene are SGDLS and YYNGEE. Trimming pared 1 base from V and 2 bases from J, leaving 6 bases between. This CDR3 reads CASSVQGNTEAFF. The CDR3 DNA follows: TGTGCCAGCAGCGTACAGGGTAACACTGAAGCTTTCTTT.

The chain has TRBV11-2 and TRBJ1-3; D may be TRBD1 (5 bases). Germline V gene data show CDR1 as SGHAT and CDR2 as FQNNGV. This CDR3 contains 15 residues. Trimming removed 5 bases from V and 0 bases from J, with 11 bases in between. CDR3 in amino acids: CASSRGALSGNTIYF. The CDR3 region has the DNA TGTGCCAGCAGCCGAGGGGCTCTCTCTGGAAACACCATATATTTT.